A single sample is the source of the 19 T cell receptor beta chains below, sequenced in a study of blood T cell repertoires in COVID-19. This table comes from immunoSEQ multiplex PCR, and its TCRdb copy is limited to in-frame clones, with some not included. The data contain approximately 190,000 clones, more than 85% of them singletons. The sequenced sample was PBMCs or T cells enriched from blood (not recorded which). These receptors all come from a woman aged 40 to 55 in a cohort exposed to, infected with or recovered from COVID-19 (not recorded which).

The rearrangement joins TRBV7-9 to TRBJ2-5, with 10 bases fitting TRBD1. CDR1 is SEHNR, CDR2 FQNEAQ, per germline (reference sequence). The CDR3 is made up of 16 amino acids. J was trimmed by 5 bases and V by 4 bases; bases with no gene match: 10. DNA of the CDR3: TGTGCCAGCAGCTCCGCTGGGACAGGGGCACCGGAGACCCAGTACTTC. It specifies CASSSAGTGAPETQYF.

This rearrangement joins TRBV30 to TRBJ2-7, with 7 bases that match TRBD1. J gave up 2 bases and V 4 bases, and 5 bases lay outside the gene matches. The germline V gene has CDR1 GTSNPN and CDR2 SVGIG (reference sequence). The CDR3 extends over 13 amino acids. The CDR3: CAWTRDRTYEQYF. The CDR3 bases are TGTGCCTGGACCCGGGACAGAACCTACGAGCAGTACTTC.

V and J are TRBV11-2 and TRBJ2-7; TRBD1 aligns across 7 bases. Per germline, CDR1 SGHAT and CDR2 FQNNGV. The CDR3 totals 15 residues. V shed 5 bases, J shed 2 bases, and the junction held 9 bases outside the gene matches. CDR3 sequence reads: CASSVTPGQPYEQYF. CDR3 coding DNA: TGTGCCAGCAGCGTTACCCCGGGACAGCCCTACGAGCAGTACTTC.

This clone has only one observation. The J gene is TRBJ1-1, the V gene TRBV29-1, with 10 bases identical to TRBD1. CDR1 is SQVTM and CDR2 is ANQGSEA in the germline V gene. V was clipped by 3 bases and J by 7 bases; unmatched bases: 5. The CDR3 has 13 residues. The CDR3 DNA reads as TGCAGCGTTGACAGGACAGGGGGAGGTGAAGCTTTCTTT. Translating gives CSVDRTGGGEAFF.

This chain uses TRBV4-1 with TRBJ1-2; D uncertain. With 0 bases removed from V and 8 bases from J, the gap between germline ends came to 7 bases. The germline V gene has CDR1 MGHRA and CDR2 YSYEKL. The CDR3 is made up of 12 amino acids. The CDR3 nucleotides read TGCGCCAGCAGCCAAGATGTGGAGGGCTACACCTTC. Amino acid sequence: CASSQDVEGYTF.

This CDR3 is CVRSPGPVDGYTF. CDR3 sequence (DNA): TGTGTCAGAAGCCCCGGTCCGGTGGATGGCTACACCTTC. The chain links TRBV7-5 to TRBJ1-2. TRBV7-5 is labeled a pseudogene. The length of the CDR3 is 13 residues.

The gene calls are TRBV3-1 (or the pseudogene TRBV3-2) and TRBJ1-2, with D perhaps matching TRBD1 (6 bases). V was shortened by 0 bases and J by 8 bases, with 19 bases between the two germline ends. Germline CDR1 is LGHDT and CDR2 is YNNKEL (reference sequence). CDR3 length equals 16 residues. DNA for the CDR3: TGTGCCAGCAGCCAAGATTTAGTTAACAGGGTGAGCGGCTACACCTTC. Protein product: CASSQDLVNRVSGYTF.

The gene calls are TRBV10-3 and TRBJ2-7; perhaps TRBD2 as D (6 bases). The V end was cut by 4 bases, the J end by 0 bases, with 25 bases between. The CDR3 sequence is 19 residues long. CDR1 is ENHRY and CDR2 is SYGVKD in the germline V gene. The CDR3 protein is CAISGGDALKGYSSYEQYF. In nucleotides, the CDR3 is TGTGCCATCAGTGGGGGGGACGCACTTAAGGGGTACAGCTCCTACGAGCAGTACTTC.

V usage is TRBV9 and J usage is TRBJ1-5; D remains ambiguous. The CDR3 is 15 residues long. The germline gives CDR1 SGDLS, CDR2 YYNGEE. The V end lost 0 bases, the J end lost 4 bases, and 11 bases lay between the germline ends. The CDR3 region is CASSVGASPNQPQHF. The DNA for the CDR3 is TGTGCCAGCAGCGTAGGGGCCAGCCCGAATCAGCCCCAGCATTTT.

The chain is built from TRBV4-1 and TRBJ1-4, with a possible D match to TRBD1 (5 bases). The V gene lost 4 bases and the J gene lost 8 bases, with 14 bases spanning the gap. CDR3 size: 14 residues. In germline, CDR1 is MGHRA, CDR2 YSYEKL. This CDR3 is CASSPTQGGEKLFF. CDR3 sequence (DNA): TGCGCCAGCAGCCCGACTCAGGGAGGAGAAAAACTGTTTTTT.

This chain joins TRBV6-5 and TRBJ1-6; D gene uncertain. The CDR3 is 13 residues long. CDR1 and CDR2 (germline): MNHEY, SVGAGI. V shed 2 bases and J shed 10 bases, with 9 bases lying between them. The CDR3 region has the DNA TGTGCCAGCAGTTACCGCCTACCGTCACCCCTCCACTTT. This gives the protein CASSYRLPSPLHF.

The V call is TRBV9, the J call TRBJ2-1, with 10 bases matching TRBD2. Germline loops: CDR1 SGDLS, CDR2 YYNGEE. V lost 3 bases and J lost 3; bases outside the gene matches: 3. The CDR3 consists of 15 residues. The CDR3 region is CASSEASGSYNEQFF. CDR3 coding DNA: TGTGCCAGCAGCGAGGCTAGCGGGAGCTACAATGAGCAGTTCTTC.

This clone was seen more than once but under ten times. V and J are TRBV4-3 and TRBJ2-7, with no clear D. The CDR3 has 15 residues. Trimming removed 0 bases at V and 3 bases at J, with 12 bases between. The germline gives CDR1 LGHNA, CDR2 YSLEER. The CDR3 is CASSQEGTAYYEQYF. Written as DNA, the CDR3 is TGCGCCAGCAGCCAAGAAGGCACAGCCTACTACGAGCAGTACTTC.

Concerning this clone itself: This specimen includes other DNA sequences encoding the same CDR3. The V gene is TRBV19, the J gene TRBJ1-1; TRBD1 aligns across 9 bases. The CDR3 covers 12 residues. Germline V gene sequence: CDR1 LNHDA, CDR2 SQIVND (reference sequence). The ends lost 6 bases at V and 4 bases at J; junction bases unmatched: 0. CDR3 loop: CASRDRGTEAFF. CDR3 sequence (DNA): TGTGCCAGTAGGGACAGGGGCACTGAAGCTTTCTTT. Variable domain in full (rest from reference TRBV19 and TRBJ1-1): DGGITQSPKYLFRKEGQNVTLSCEQNLNHDAMYWYRQDPGQGLRLIYYSQIVNDFQKGDIAEGYSVSREKKESFPLTVTSAQKNPTAFYLCASRDRGTEAFFGQGTRLTVV.

The DNA for the CDR3 is TGTGCCAGCAGCTTAGATAGCGGGGGGTACAATGAGCAGTTCTTC. Translating gives CASSLDSGGYNEQFF. The chain links TRBV7-2 to TRBJ2-1, with 10 bases matching TRBD2. With 1 base clipped from V and 4 bases from J, the junction kept 1 base outside the gene matches. The CDR3 consists of 15 residues. The germline V gene has CDR1 SGHTA and CDR2 FQGNSA. Supplemented by reference TRBV7-2 and TRBJ2-1, the full variable domain reads GAGVSQSPSNKVTEKGKDVELRCDPISGHTALYWYRQSLGQGLEFLIYFQGNSAPDKSGLPSDRFSAERTGGSVSTLTIQRTQQEDSAVYLCASSLDSGGYNEQFFGPGTRLTVL.

The genes are TRBV4-2 and TRBJ2-2; 9 bases match TRBD2. Trimming at V came to 1 base and at J to 7 bases, leaving 4 bases not matched to a gene. The length of the CDR3 is 15 residues. Germline CDR1 LGHNA, CDR2 YNFKEQ. This CDR3 is CASSQGRGGNGELFF. The CDR3 DNA follows: TGTGCCAGCAGCCAAGGGCGGGGGGGAAACGGGGAGCTGTTTTTT.

The CDR3 region has the DNA TGCGCCAGCAGTCTATTTGGACAGGGGGCGCGGAGCAATCAGCCCCAGCATTTT. This sequence encodes CASSLFGQGARSNQPQHF. J is TRBJ1-5 and V is TRBV10-1; TRBD1 matches 11 bases. CDR1 is WNHNN and CDR2 is SYGVQD in the germline V gene (reference sequence). The CDR3 covers 18 residues. Losses at the gene ends were 5 bases for V and 1 base for J; bases not matched to a gene: 10.

The chain uses TRBV6-6 and TRBJ2-7; D perhaps matches TRBD1 (6 bases). Trimming removed 6 bases from V and 1 base from J, with 10 bases in between. Germline V gives CDR1 MNHNY, CDR2 SVGAGI (reference sequence). CDR3 length: 13 amino acids. The CDR3 bases are TGTGCCAGCAGCCGAGGACAGTCCTACGAGCAGTACTTC. This translates into CASSRGQSYEQYF.

The chain uses TRBV29-1 and TRBJ2-1; TRBD1 matches 8 bases. The CDR3 loop spans 13 amino acids. J gave up 5 bases and V 5 bases, and 5 bases lay outside the gene matches. Germline values: CDR1 SQVTM, CDR2 ANQGSEA. The CDR3 loop reads CSVLWTGNNEQFF. In DNA, the CDR3 is TGCAGCGTTCTATGGACAGGGAACAATGAGCAGTTCTTC.